The 27 T cell receptor beta chains listed next were all sequenced from one sample in a study of human T cells and chemical hapten exposure. One entry per CDR3 protein results from TCRdb running MiXCR on the RACE reads. The sample records roughly 84,000 distinct CDR3 sequences, less than 14% being singletons. Time point specified: patch test 3, about 24 weeks after DPC sensitization. Described treatment: therapeutic diphenylcyclopropenone sensitization with weekly scalp DPC. The starting material was whole blood, obtained in connection with sensitization to the hapten diphenylcyclopropenone (DPC). The receptor source for this set is a woman in her forties or fifties with alopecia areata. Some clones in this sample may be carry-over from other donors' samples.

This clonotype has ten or more counts. This chain connects TRBV6-6 to TRBJ1-5, with TRBD1 matching 8 bases. The CDR3 spans 16 residues. V dropped 3 bases and J dropped 0; count of bases not matched to a gene: 4. Germline CDR1 is MNHNY and CDR2 is SVGAGI (reference sequence). As DNA, the CDR3 is TGTGCCAGCAGTTATTCCGGGACAGGTAGCAATCAGCCCCAGCATTTT. Amino acid sequence: CASSYSGTGSNQPQHF.

This clonotype has at least ten counts. The chain is built from TRBV28 and TRBJ2-7; no reliable D call. The CDR3 length is 10 residues. Germline V gene sequence: CDR1 MDHEN, CDR2 SYDVKM. Trimming stripped 4 bases from V and 7 bases from J, with 5 bases between. CDR3 loop: CASSSREQYF. The CDR3 coding sequence is TGTGCCAGCAGTTCCCGGGAGCAGTACTTC.

The sample holds one count of this clonotype. V usage is TRBV21-1 and J usage is TRBJ2-7; no DNA check was done on the table's D call, TRBD1. TRBV21-1 is assigned pseudogene status. The CDR3 spans 13 residues. The chain's CDR3 is CASNPVYSYEQYF. The DNA for the CDR3 is TGTGCCAGCAATCCCGTTTACTCCTACGAGCAGTACTTC.

This clonotype was recorded at least ten times. The chain employs TRBV12-3 or TRBV12-4 and TRBJ2-1; maybe TRBD1 (6 bases). The CDR3 spans 14 residues. Trimming removed 5 bases at V and 5 bases at J, with 13 bases between. The CDR3 DNA is TGTGCCAGCAGTCCGCTAACAGGGCACAATGAGCAGTTCTTC. It yields the protein CASSPLTGHNEQFF.

The rearrangement uses TRBV18 and TRBJ2-3, with D maybe TRBD2 (5 bases). This CDR3 spans 14 amino acids. Germline values: CDR1 KGHSH, CDR2 LQKENI. With 3 bases removed from V and 4 bases from J, the gap between germline ends came to 11 bases. CDR3 sequence: CASSPAGSSDTQYF. Here the CDR3 DNA reads TGTGCCAGCTCACCTGCGGGCTCCTCAGATACGCAGTATTTT. Supplemented by reference TRBV18 and TRBJ2-3, the full variable domain reads NAGVMQNPRHLVRRRGQEARLRCSPMKGHSHVYWYRQLPEEGLKFMVYLQKENIIDESGMPKERFSAEFPKEGPSILRIQQVVRGDSAAYFCASSPAGSSDTQYFGPGTRLTVL.

This clonotype was counted many times. CDR3 coding DNA: TGTGCCAGCAGCTTAGGGATTCAAGAGACCCAGTACTTC. Translating it yields CASSLGIQETQYF. The V and J genes are TRBV7-2 and TRBJ2-5; no clear D. CDR3 length: 13 residues. Trimming took off 1 base at V and 2 bases at J, with 5 bases between the two ends. Germline V CDR1 and CDR2: SGHTA, FQGNSA.

The chain has TRBV18 and TRBJ1-3; D is unresolved. The CDR3 consists of 16 residues. Looked up from germline, CDR1 is KGHSH and CDR2 is LQKENI. V dropped 3 bases and J dropped 3 bases, with 15 bases sitting between them. The CDR3 loop is CASSPSPEADGNTIYF. In DNA, the CDR3 is TGTGCCAGCTCACCTTCCCCGGAGGCGGATGGAAACACCATATATTTT.

This clonotype was seen a handful of times. The chain joins TRBV11-2 to TRBJ2-3; perhaps TRBD1 as D (6 bases). With 1 base removed from V and 0 bases from J, the gap between germline ends came to 8 bases. CDR1 and CDR2 (germline): SGHAT, FQNNGV. The CDR3 covers 15 residues. The CDR3 sequence is CASSLAQGSTDTQYF. As DNA, the CDR3 is TGTGCCAGCAGCTTAGCACAGGGAAGCACAGATACGCAGTATTTT.

This clonotype was counted only a few times. The genes are TRBV20-1 and TRBJ1-5; D unclear. The CDR3 length is 15 residues. Germline assignment: CDR1 DFQATT and CDR2 SNEGSKA (reference sequence). Between the trimmed V and J ends, which lost 0 bases and 9 bases, there was a span of 18 bases. The CDR3 spells CSARDLASPLAPQHF. The DNA for the CDR3 is TGCAGTGCTAGAGATCTTGCCAGCCCTCTGGCGCCCCAGCATTTT.

CDR3 nucleotides: TGCAGCGATATACAGGGCGGCGAGACCCAGTACTTC. This translates into CSDIQGGETQYF. The chain couples TRBV29-1 to TRBJ2-5; perhaps TRBD1 as D (6 bases). Trimming took 7 bases from V and 5 from J, leaving 14 bases between them. CDR3 length: 12 amino acids. Germline V gene data show CDR1 as SQVTM and CDR2 as ANQGSEA.

This clonotype has a handful of counts. This chain connects TRBV10-2 to TRBJ2-1, with D perhaps matching TRBD1 (6 bases). Germline values: CDR1 WSHSY, CDR2 SAAADI. The length of the CDR3 is 18 residues. V shed 4 bases and J shed 9 bases, with 28 bases lying between them. The CDR3 nucleotides are TGCGCCAGCAGTGCATTAGTAGGCGGCAGAGGGGGTCTGGGTGAGCAGTTCTTC. This sequence encodes CASSALVGGRGGLGEQFF.

J is TRBJ2-5 and V is TRBV18; no clear D gene. This CDR3 region has 13 residues. Germline-derived CDR1 and CDR2 are KGHSH and LQKENI. Trimming removed 0 bases at V and 0 bases at J, with 2 bases between. CDR3 DNA sequence: TGTGCCAGCTCACCACCTGACCAAGAGACCCAGTACTTC. Its translation is CASSPPDQETQYF.

This clonotype turned up a few times. The V gene is TRBV25-1, the J gene TRBJ2-1; D uncertain. This CDR3 region has 14 residues. The germline gives CDR1 MGHDK, CDR2 SYGVNS. The V and J ends lost 3 bases and 12 bases respectively, with 18 bases between them. The CDR3 region is CASSDPVNSLRQFF. The DNA for the CDR3 is TGTGCCAGCAGTGATCCCGTTAACTCCCTGAGGCAGTTCTTC. The full variable domain, rest sourced from reference TRBV25-1 and TRBJ2-1, is EADIYQTPRYLVIGTGKKITLECSQTMGHDKMYWYQQDPGMELHLIHYSYGVNSTEKGDLSSESTVSRIRTEHFPLTLESARPSHTSQYLCASSDPVNSLRQFFGPGTRLTVL.

On this clonotype itself: A much larger clone is a single base away; this may be a read error. The gene calls are TRBV28 and TRBJ2-2, with a tentative D call TRBD2 (5 bases). There are 14 residues in the CDR3. The V end lost 9 bases, the J end lost 5 bases, and 16 bases lay between the germline ends. The germline gives CDR1 MDHEN, CDR2 SYDVKM. In DNA, the CDR3 is TGTGCCAGGAGCCTGAGGACTGTTACCGGGGAGCTGTTTTTT. Translating it yields CARSLRTVTGELFF.

This clonotype was observed a few times. Given a much more abundant clone one base away, this may be a read error. The chain joins TRBV7-9 to TRBJ1-2; D call uncertain. Germline assignment: CDR1 SEHNR and CDR2 FQNEAQ (reference sequence). The length of the CDR3 is 12 residues. V shed 5 bases and J shed 12 bases, with 16 bases lying between them. CDR3 coding DNA: TGTGCCAGCAGCCCCCCGGAGGGCGGCCACACCTTC. Protein product: CASSPPEGGHTF.

This clonotype has only a few counts. V usage is TRBV18 and J usage is TRBJ2-3, with 10 bases identical to TRBD2. V was clipped by 2 bases and J by 4 bases; unmatched bases: 6. This CDR3 spans 16 amino acids. Germline V gives CDR1 KGHSH, CDR2 LQKENI. The CDR3 DNA follows: TGTGCCAGCTCACCATCCCTAGCGGGAGCCGCAGATACGCAGTATTTT. Amino acids: CASSPSLAGAADTQYF.

This clonotype was counted a few times. The chain uses TRBV5-1 and TRBJ1-5; 7 bases line up with TRBD1. V was clipped by 4 bases and J by 6 bases; unmatched bases: 7. The germline gives CDR1 SGHRS, CDR2 YFSETQ. The CDR3 sequence is 14 residues long. The CDR3 loop reads CASSPSTGFQPQHF. The CDR3 region has the DNA TGCGCCAGCAGCCCATCGACAGGGTTTCAGCCCCAGCATTTT.

This clonotype was observed at least ten times. The chain carries TRBV9 and TRBJ2-7; TRBD2 is a possible D gene (5 bases). Germline V lookup: CDR1 SGDLS, CDR2 YYNGEE. This CDR3 comprises 15 residues. V was trimmed by 3 bases and J by 2 bases, leaving 15 bases between them. The DNA of the CDR3 is TGTGCCAGCAGCGCCCGGGGTGGCACTACCTACGAGCAGTACTTC. Its protein product is CASSARGGTTYEQYF.

This chain links TRBV6-6 with TRBJ2-7, with D tentatively TRBD2 (7 bases). Looked up from germline, CDR1 is MNHNY and CDR2 is SVGAGI (reference sequence). V lost 11 bases, J lost 2 bases, and 13 bases lay in between. The CDR3 consists of 12 residues. CDR3 nucleotides: TGTGCCGGCGGGGGCAGCGCCTACGAGCAGTACTTC. It is translated as CAGGGSAYEQYF.

This clonotype has ten or more counts. The chain combines TRBV29-1 with TRBJ1-1; D is unresolved. V shed 0 bases and J shed 6 bases, with 11 bases lying between them. Germline lookup yields CDR1 SQVTM and CDR2 ANQGSEA. The CDR3 runs 13 residues. The DNA of the CDR3 is TGCAGCGTTGAAGATCTTGGGTGGCCTGAAGCTTTCTTT. This encodes CSVEDLGWPEAFF.

The count of this clonotype is one. The rearrangement uses TRBV7-9 and TRBJ1-4; D unresolved. CDR1 and CDR2 from the germline V gene are SEHNR and FQNEAQ (reference sequence). The CDR3 loop spans 14 amino acids. Trimming stripped 3 bases from V and 8 bases from J, with 13 bases between. The CDR3 region is CASSFWGVEEKLFF. The DNA for the CDR3 is TGTGCCAGCAGCTTTTGGGGAGTGGAGGAAAAACTGTTTTTT.

This clonotype was counted at least ten times. The V call is TRBV18, the J call TRBJ1-4; a possible D gene is TRBD1 (6 bases). V was shortened by 2 bases and J by 4 bases, with 11 bases between the two germline ends. From germline, CDR1 is KGHSH and CDR2 LQKENI. This CDR3 comprises 15 residues. CDR3 region: CASSPNGQSNEKLFF. CDR3 coding DNA: TGTGCCAGCTCACCAAACGGACAGAGTAATGAAAAACTGTTTTTT.

This clonotype was counted ten times or more. The genes are TRBV12-3 or TRBV12-4 and TRBJ1-5; TRBD1 is a possible D gene (6 bases). The ends were cut back, 6 bases at V and 3 bases at J, with 12 bases in the middle. The CDR3 has 14 amino acids. The CDR3 nucleotides are TGTGCCAGCAGCCTCGACAGGAACAATCAGCCCCAGCATTTT. Translation: CASSLDRNNQPQHF.

This clonotype was recorded once. V gene TRBV4-3 combines with J gene TRBJ1-2; D is possibly TRBD1 (5 bases). The V gene lost 4 bases and the J gene lost 0 bases, with 9 bases spanning the gap. The germline CDR1 and CDR2 sequences are LGHNA and YSLEER. CDR3 length: 14 amino acids. This CDR3 is CASSPGRANYGYTF. CDR3 DNA sequence: TGCGCCAGCAGCCCAGGGAGAGCTAACTATGGCTACACCTTC.

J is TRBJ2-3 and V is TRBV7-6; 9 positions match TRBD2. Germline assignment: CDR1 SGHVS and CDR2 FNYEAQ. This CDR3 region has 16 residues. The J segment lost 3 bases and the V segment lost 3 bases, leaving 7 bases of the junction unmatched. As DNA, the CDR3 is TGTGCCAGCAGCTTGGGTAGCGGGAGATCGACAGATACGCAGTATTTT. Translating gives CASSLGSGRSTDTQYF.

There are a few counts of this clonotype. The V call is TRBV12-3 or TRBV12-4, the J call TRBJ2-3; D call uncertain. Trimming took 7 bases from V and 5 from J, leaving 10 bases between them. The CDR3 spans 12 residues. The CDR3 is CASTPRRDTQYF. DNA for the CDR3: TGTGCCAGCACCCCTAGGAGAGATACGCAGTATTTT.

Ten or more counts support this clonotype. The rearrangement joins TRBV18 to TRBJ2-7; TRBD2 aligns across 13 bases. Germline assignment: CDR1 KGHSH and CDR2 LQKENI. J was trimmed by 12 bases and V by 0 bases; bases with no gene match: 8. CDR3 size: 15 residues. CDR3 DNA sequence: TGTGCCAGCTCACCACCGACTAGCGGGAGGTCTCGTCTGTACTTC. Amino acids: CASSPPTSGRSRLYF.